Sequencing of this TCR beta chain was carried out in a study of shared clonotypes between healthy human individuals. The protocol was immunoSEQ multiplex PCR, while the TCRdb copy is restricted to in-frame clones and leaves out a portion. The sample has roughly 2 million clones, around 95% seen once. Comment on this clone: As yet, its antigen is unknown.

Findings of the study overall: Researchers found naive subsets generally carried larger estimated richness than memory subsets. Represented genetic and exposure-history diversity was restricted by having few donors.

CDR3 size: 12 residues. From germline, CDR1 is GTSNPN and CDR2 SVGIG (reference sequence). Trimming cost V 1 base and J 12 bases; bases outside gene matches: 6. Sequenced material: naive CD4+ T cells sorted from blood. Subset in this sample: CD45RA+ positively selected. The receptor was derived from a man aged 18 to 30 in good health. The gene calls are TRBV30 and TRBJ1-2, with 9 bases lining up with TRBD1. The CDR3 loop is CAWSAGTGFNTF. The CDR3 nucleotides read TGTGCCTGGAGTGCCGGGACAGGGTTCAACACCTTC.